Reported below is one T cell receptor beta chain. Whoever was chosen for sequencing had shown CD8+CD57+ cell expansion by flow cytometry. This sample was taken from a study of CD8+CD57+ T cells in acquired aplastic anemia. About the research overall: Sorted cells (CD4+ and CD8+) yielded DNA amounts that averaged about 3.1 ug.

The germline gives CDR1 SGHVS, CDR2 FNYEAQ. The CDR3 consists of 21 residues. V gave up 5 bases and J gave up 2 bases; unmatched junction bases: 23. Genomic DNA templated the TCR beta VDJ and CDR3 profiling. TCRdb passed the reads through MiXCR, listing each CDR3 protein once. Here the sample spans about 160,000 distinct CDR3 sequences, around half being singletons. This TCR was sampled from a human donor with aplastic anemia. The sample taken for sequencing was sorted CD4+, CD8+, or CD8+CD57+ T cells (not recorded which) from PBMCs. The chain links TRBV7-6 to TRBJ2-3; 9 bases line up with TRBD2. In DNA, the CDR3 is TGTGCCAGCAGCCTCCCATCCGGGACTAGCATCCTTAATACGTTCACAGATACGCAGTATTTT. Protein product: CASSLPSGTSILNTFTDTQYF.